Each of the 18 T cell receptor beta chains below was sequenced from the same sample in a study of T cell clonality in common variable immunodeficiency. These receptors lack a known antigen. Study outcomes and limitations: Fewer deletions and N-nucleotide insertions were reportedly seen in common variable immunodeficiency TCR beta sequences.

TCRdb's table, derived via immunoSEQ multiplex PCR, lists solely in-frame clones and lacks some. This sample comprises roughly 25,000 clones, none seen once only. Sequencing used peripheral blood mononuclear cells. These receptors all stem from a human donor with common variable immunodeficiency.

A few counts support this clone. The sequence runs out 3 residues before the end of the CDR3; the remainder is reconstructed from the germline J gene. The sample has other DNA sequences that encode this CDR3 too. The chain is built from TRBV30 and TRBJ2-7; 8 nucleotides line up with TRBD2. Germline trimming cut 0 bases from V and 6 bases from J; bases unmatched to any gene: 4. Per germline, CDR1 GTSNPN and CDR2 SVGIG (reference sequence). This CDR3 region has 13 residues. CDR3 DNA, as far as it was read: TGTGCCTGGAGTGTACGGGGGGGGCTCGAG. It specifies CAWSVRGGLE. The entire CDR3 protein is CAWSVRGGLEQYF.

This clone was recorded many times. With the read ending 3 residues before the CDR3 end, the germline J gene is used to fill in that end. The chain employs TRBV20-1 and TRBJ2-3, with 8 bases that match TRBD2. The V and J ends lost 6 bases and 2 bases, in that order; junction bases with no gene match: 13. Per germline, CDR1 DFQATT and CDR2 SNEGSKA (reference sequence). CDR3 size: 16 residues. The CDR3: CSAPEGAGAYTDTQYF. CDR3 DNA (partial): TGCAGTGCCCCGGAGGGAGCGGGGGCTTACACAGATACG.

This clone appeared many times. The read ends 3 residues before the CDR3 terminus; that terminus is restored from the germline J gene. The J gene is TRBJ2-2, the V gene TRBV7-2; TRBD2 matches 10 bases. This CDR3 has 17 amino acids. J gave up 2 bases and V 0 bases, and 3 bases lay outside the gene matches. Per germline, CDR1 SGHTA and CDR2 FQGNSA. The CDR3 protein is CASSLASGGPNTGELFF. The sequenced part of the CDR3 DNA is TGTGCCAGCAGCTTAGCTAGCGGGGGGCCAAACACCGGGGAG.

In its sample, this clone was seen many times. The read gets to within 3 residues of the CDR3 end, and the germline J gene fills in the rest. V gene TRBV7-2 combines with J gene TRBJ1-6; D unclear. With 2 bases removed from V and 7 bases from J, the gap between germline ends came to 6 bases. Germline V gives CDR1 SGHTA, CDR2 FQGNSA. The CDR3 loop spans 13 amino acids. CDR3 in amino acids: CASSLSANSPLHF. The sequenced part of the CDR3 DNA is TGTGCCAGCAGCTTAAGTGCGAATTCACCC.

This clone was counted between two and nine times. CDR3 sequence reads: CSVEASGSYEQYF. Partial CDR3 DNA: TGCAGCGTTGAGGCTAGCGGCTCCTACGAG. The gene calls are TRBV29-1 and TRBJ2-7; TRBD2 aligns across 7 bases. The read ends 3 residues shy of where the CDR3 ends; the end is completed using the germline J gene. This CDR3 region has 13 residues. Trimming took 3 bases from V and 0 from J; bases not matched to a gene: 2. Per germline, CDR1 SQVTM and CDR2 ANQGSEA.

As for this clone: The CDR3 extends 3 residues past the end of the read, so its final part is completed from the germline J gene. The chain has TRBV5-5 and TRBJ2-1; TRBD2 agrees at 8 bases. The V segment lost 3 bases and the J segment 7 bases; nucleotides outside the gene matches: 9. Per germline, CDR1 SGHKS and CDR2 YYEKEE (reference sequence). This CDR3 is built from 15 residues. The sequenced part of the CDR3 DNA is TGTGCCAGCAGCTCGGTAGCGGGAACGTATAATGAG. This encodes CASSSVAGTYNE. The full-length CDR3 reads as CASSSVAGTYNEQFF. The full variable domain, with the rest looked up from reference TRBV5-5 and TRBJ2-1, is DAGVTQSPTHLIKTRGQQVTLRCSPISGHKSVSWYQQVLGQGPQFIFQYYEKEERGRGNFPDRFSARQFPNYSSELNVNALLLGDSALYLCASSSVAGTYNEQFFGPGTRLTVL.

This clone was detected ten times or more. The sequenced CDR3 bases are TGTGCCTGGAGTGGAGGGGGCCCAGATACG. Protein: CAWSGGGPDT. The complete CDR3 protein is CAWSGGGPDTQYF. The V call is TRBV30, the J call TRBJ2-3, with 7 nucleotides matching TRBD1. The CDR3 goes on 3 residues after the read ends, and that part is filled in from the germline J gene. V gave up 1 base and J gave up 4 bases; unmatched junction bases: 2. The CDR3 has 13 amino acids. Germline V gene data show CDR1 as GTSNPN and CDR2 as SVGIG (reference sequence).

This clone was counted many times. The read ends 3 residues shy of where the CDR3 ends; the end is completed using the germline J gene. V usage is TRBV6-2 or TRBV6-3 and J usage is TRBJ2-7, with 7 bases aligning to TRBD1. The CDR3 consists of 15 residues. CDR1 and CDR2 (germline): MNHEY, SVGEGT. V lost 3 bases to trimming and J lost 5 bases; unmatched junction nucleotides: 10. The CDR3 sequence is CASSYSLQGSHEQYF. The sequenced part of the CDR3 DNA is TGTGCCAGCAGTTATTCCCTACAGGGGTCCCACGAG.

In its sample, this clone was seen many times. The missing CDR3 end, 3 residues past where the read stops, is filled in from the germline J gene. This chain connects TRBV5-5 to TRBJ2-1; maybe TRBD1 (6 bases). V was cut by 2 bases and J by 6 bases, with 15 bases left in between. This CDR3 contains 15 residues. Germline CDR1 and CDR2: SGHKS and YYEKEE (reference sequence). CDR3 DNA, as far as it was read: TGTGCCAGCAGCTTAACCGGGACATTAGGCAATGAG. Translating it yields CASSLTGTLGNE. The entire CDR3 is CASSLTGTLGNEQFF. Looking up the rest from reference TRBV5-5 and TRBJ2-1 gives the full variable domain: DAGVTQSPTHLIKTRGQQVTLRCSPISGHKSVSWYQQVLGQGPQFIFQYYEKEERGRGNFPDRFSARQFPNYSSELNVNALLLGDSALYLCASSLTGTLGNEQFFGPGTRLTVL.

This clone was detected many times. The CDR3 goes on 3 residues after the read ends, and that part is filled in from the germline J gene. The chain joins TRBV5-6 to TRBJ2-7, with D possibly TRBD1 on 6 matching bases. The CDR3 is 12 residues long. V was clipped by 6 bases and J by 6 bases, with 13 bases between them. The germline gives CDR1 SGHDT, CDR2 YYEEEE. The CDR3 DNA, read in part, is TGTGCCAGCAAAACAGGGCTTACCGAG. Amino acid sequence: CASKTGLTE. The entire CDR3 is CASKTGLTEQYF.

This clone was found many times. The read finishes 3 residues shy of the CDR3 end, and the germline J gene is used to complete it. The gene calls are TRBV5-1 and TRBJ1-1; D gene uncertain. This CDR3 has 15 residues. Germline CDR1 and CDR2: SGHRS and YFSETQ. With 1 base removed from V and 1 base from J, the gap between germline ends came to 11 bases. CDR3 bases read: TGCGCCAGCAGCTTGCTTCGCTCGCGGAACACTGAA. Translation: CASSLLRSRNTE. The full CDR3 is CASSLLRSRNTEAFF.

In its sample, this clone was seen many times. Read coverage stops 3 residues before the CDR3 terminus; the germline J gene supplies the remainder. The chain recombines TRBV5-1 with TRBJ2-5, with no clear D. V was pared by 0 bases and J by 7 bases, with 16 bases between. This CDR3 region has 15 residues. The germline gives CDR1 SGHRS, CDR2 YFSETQ. The DNA read from the CDR3 is TGCGCCAGCAGCTTGGGAAATGTAGGGTCGTGGACC. It translates to CASSLGNVGSWT. The complete CDR3 protein is CASSLGNVGSWTQYF.

This clone showed up many times. The read terminates 3 residues before the CDR3 end, so the remaining end is supplied by the germline J gene. V usage is TRBV2 and J usage is TRBJ2-3; D is perhaps TRBD1 (6 bases). Trimming left V 6 bases short and J 4 bases short, with 17 bases between. This CDR3 has 15 amino acids. Germline V CDR1 and CDR2: SNHLY, FYNNEI. This chain's CDR3 is CASSPQGLRADTQYF. The covered CDR3 bases are TGTGCCAGCAGCCCACAGGGATTGAGGGCAGATACG.

This clone has at least ten counts. The covered CDR3 bases are TGTGCCAGCAGCCCCACGGGGGGCTCCGGAAACACC. Translating gives CASSPTGGSGNT. The whole CDR3 is CASSPTGGSGNTIYF. The chain uses TRBV7-2 and TRBJ1-3; D possibly corresponds to TRBD1 (6 bases). The observed sequence ends 3 residues before the CDR3 terminus, with the missing tail filled in from the germline J gene. Germline V gene lookup returns CDR1 SGHTA and CDR2 FQGNSA. The CDR3 runs 15 residues. Between the trimmed V and J ends, which lost 5 bases and 4 bases, there was a span of 15 bases.

This clone was found many times. With the read ending 3 residues before the CDR3 end, the germline J gene is used to fill in that end. V is TRBV6-1 and J is TRBJ2-7; D perhaps matches TRBD1 (6 bases). The CDR3 runs 13 residues. Germline V gene lookup returns CDR1 MNHNS and CDR2 SASEGT. Deletions cut 4 bases from V and 2 bases from J, with 9 bases between. CDR3 loop: CASSVGQTYEQYF. Incomplete CDR3 DNA: TGTGCCAGCAGTGTGGGACAAACCTACGAG.

The CDR3 sequence: CASSESTGQSHPSTDTQYF. Incomplete CDR3 DNA: TGTGCCAGCAGTGAATCTACAGGACAGTCACATCCTAGCACAGATACG. This chain links TRBV6-1 with TRBJ2-3; D might be TRBD1 (6 bases). From the germline J gene comes the end of the CDR3, since the read stops 3 residues before it. CDR3 length: 19 amino acids. CDR1 is MNHNS, CDR2 SASEGT, per germline. Between the trimmed V and J ends, which lost 2 bases and 0 bases, there was a span of 21 bases.

This clone has a count of ten or more. The read ends 3 residues early relative to the CDR3; the germline J gene fills the gap. V gene TRBV19 combines with J gene TRBJ2-3; 10 nucleotides line up with TRBD2. V lost 5 bases to trimming and J lost 0 bases; unmatched junction nucleotides: 8. The CDR3 consists of 17 residues. The germline CDR1 and CDR2 sequences are LNHDA and SQIVND (reference sequence). CDR3: CASSDSGGISSTDTQYF. The covered CDR3 bases are TGTGCCAGTAGTGATAGCGGGGGGATCTCTAGCACAGATACG. The variable domain in full, completed from reference TRBV19 and TRBJ2-3, reads DGGITQSPKYLFRKEGQNVTLSCEQNLNHDAMYWYRQDPGQGLRLIYYSQIVNDFQKGDIAEGYSVSREKKESFPLTVTSAQKNPTAFYLCASSDSGGISSTDTQYFGPGTRLTVL.

This clone was detected many times. Coverage ceases 3 residues before the CDR3 finishes, and the germline J gene fills in the end. The rearrangement links TRBV10-1 to TRBJ2-3; a weak D match, TRBD2 (6 bases). Germline values: CDR1 WNHNN, CDR2 SYGVQD (reference sequence). V lost 3 bases to trimming and J lost 1 base, with 8 bases between them. The CDR3 length is 14 residues. Here the CDR3 reads CASSDPSGTDTQYF. The part of the CDR3 DNA that was read is TGCGCCAGCAGTGACCCTAGCGGCACAGATACG.